Listed here is a single T cell receptor (beta chain). This specimen belongs to a study of T cells in tuberculosis. In the study overall: Blood was taken before or within 7 days of anti-tuberculosis therapy.

The data were produced by immunoSEQ multiplex PCR, yet TCRdb's version contains in-frame clones alone and is incomplete. In the table there are some 10,000 clones, around 94% of which are singletons. The CDR3 has 16 amino acids. The germline CDR1 and CDR2 sequences are SGDLS and YYNGEE. Trimming cost V 0 bases and J 5 bases; bases outside gene matches: 8. The sequenced material came from PBMCs. The chain is built from TRBV9 and TRBJ2-5; TRBD2 matches at 9 bases. The clonotype originates from an adult with tuberculosis. The CDR3 loop is CASSVAGRGGLETQYF. In DNA, the CDR3 is TGTGCCAGCAGCGTAGCAGGGCGGGGGGGTTTGGAGACCCAGTACTTC. The full variable domain, with the rest looked up from reference TRBV9 and TRBJ2-5, is DSGVTQTPKHLITATGQRVTLRCSPRSGDLSVYWYQQSLDQGLQFLIQYYNGEERAKGNILERFSAQQFPDLHSELNLSSLELGDSALYFCASSVAGRGGLETQYFGPGTRLLVL.